The entry below describes one T cell receptor beta chain. The data stem from a study of early T cells in non-severe SARS-CoV-2 infection. TCRdb called the 5' RACE reads again in MiXCR, with one record for every CDR3 protein. The data contain about 50,000 distinct CDR3 sequences, roughly 15% of them singletons. The CDR3 spans 14 residues. V was cut by 5 bases and J by 4 bases, with 13 bases left in between. Germline V gives CDR1 SGHTA, CDR2 FQGTGA. This receptor was obtained from an adult who was a healthcare worker with PCR-confirmed SARS-CoV-2 infection or an uninfected control (not recorded which). This rearrangement joins TRBV7-3 to TRBJ2-3; perhaps TRBD1 as D (6 bases). The sequencing used whole blood, collected at baseline. CDR3 protein: CASSQDRGSDTQYF. CDR3 coding DNA: TGTGCCAGCAGCCAGGATAGGGGGTCAGATACGCAGTATTTT.